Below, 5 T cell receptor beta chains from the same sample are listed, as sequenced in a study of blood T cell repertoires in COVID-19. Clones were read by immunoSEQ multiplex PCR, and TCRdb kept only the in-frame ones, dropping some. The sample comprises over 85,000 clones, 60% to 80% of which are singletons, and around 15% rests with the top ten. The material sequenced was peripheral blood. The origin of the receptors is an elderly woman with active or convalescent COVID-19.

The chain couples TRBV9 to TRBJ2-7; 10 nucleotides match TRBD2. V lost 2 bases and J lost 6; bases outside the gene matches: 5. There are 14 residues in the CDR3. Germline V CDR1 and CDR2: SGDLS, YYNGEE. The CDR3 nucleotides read TGTGCCAGCAGCGTCGGGCCTAGCGGGAGCGAGCAGTACTTC. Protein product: CASSVGPSGSEQYF. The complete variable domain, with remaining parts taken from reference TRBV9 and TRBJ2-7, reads DSGVTQTPKHLITATGQRVTLRCSPRSGDLSVYWYQQSLDQGLQFLIQYYNGEERAKGNILERFSAQQFPDLHSELNLSSLELGDSALYFCASSVGPSGSEQYFGPGTRLTVT.

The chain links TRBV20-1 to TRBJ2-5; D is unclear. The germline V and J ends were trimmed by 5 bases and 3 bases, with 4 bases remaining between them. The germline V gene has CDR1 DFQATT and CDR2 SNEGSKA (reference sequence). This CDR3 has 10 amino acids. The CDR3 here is CSAYKETQYF. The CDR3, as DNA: TGCAGTGCTTACAAAGAGACCCAGTACTTC.

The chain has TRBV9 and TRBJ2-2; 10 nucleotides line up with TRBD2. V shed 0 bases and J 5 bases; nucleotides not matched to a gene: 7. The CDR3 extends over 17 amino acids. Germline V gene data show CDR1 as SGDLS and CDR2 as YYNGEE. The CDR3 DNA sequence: TGTGCCAGCAGCGTAGGAGGGCTAGCGGGAGTAACCGGGGAGCTGTTTTTT. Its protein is CASSVGGLAGVTGELFF.

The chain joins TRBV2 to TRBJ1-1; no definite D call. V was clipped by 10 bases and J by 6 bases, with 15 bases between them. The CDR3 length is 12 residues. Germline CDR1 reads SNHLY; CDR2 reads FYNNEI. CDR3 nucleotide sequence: TGTGCCACCTTTTCCGGGAAACCTGAAGCTTTCTTT. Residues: CATFSGKPEAFF.

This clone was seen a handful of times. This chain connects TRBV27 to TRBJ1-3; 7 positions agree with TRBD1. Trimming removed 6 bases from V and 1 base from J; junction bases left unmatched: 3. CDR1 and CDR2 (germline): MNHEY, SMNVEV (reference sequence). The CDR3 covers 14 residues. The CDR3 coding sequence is TGTGCCAGCAGGAAGACAGGGTCTGGAAACACCATATATTTT. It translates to CASRKTGSGNTIYF.